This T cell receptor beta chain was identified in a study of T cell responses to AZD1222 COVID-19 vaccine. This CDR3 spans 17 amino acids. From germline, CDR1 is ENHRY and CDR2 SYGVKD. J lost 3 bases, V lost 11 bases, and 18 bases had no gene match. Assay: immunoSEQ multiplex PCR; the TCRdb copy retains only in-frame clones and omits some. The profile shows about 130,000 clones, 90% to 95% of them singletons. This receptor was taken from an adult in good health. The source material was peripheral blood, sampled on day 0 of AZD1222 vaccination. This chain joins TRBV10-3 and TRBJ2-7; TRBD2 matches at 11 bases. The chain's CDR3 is CAVSWIAGGPSSYEQYF. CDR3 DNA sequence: TGTGCCGTCTCTTGGATAGCGGGAGGGCCGTCGAGCTACGAGCAGTACTTC.